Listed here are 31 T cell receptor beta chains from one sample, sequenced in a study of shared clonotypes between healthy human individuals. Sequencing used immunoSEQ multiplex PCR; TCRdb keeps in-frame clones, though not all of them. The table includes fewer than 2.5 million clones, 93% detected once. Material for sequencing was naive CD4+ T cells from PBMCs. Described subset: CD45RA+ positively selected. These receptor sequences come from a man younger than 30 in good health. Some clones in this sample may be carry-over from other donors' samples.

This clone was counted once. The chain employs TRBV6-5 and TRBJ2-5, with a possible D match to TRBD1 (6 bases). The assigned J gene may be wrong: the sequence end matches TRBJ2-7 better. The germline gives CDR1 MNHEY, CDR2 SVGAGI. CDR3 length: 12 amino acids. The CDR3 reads CASRTGRYEQYF. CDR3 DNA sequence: TGTGCCAGCAGGACAGGCCGCTACGAGCAGTACTTC.

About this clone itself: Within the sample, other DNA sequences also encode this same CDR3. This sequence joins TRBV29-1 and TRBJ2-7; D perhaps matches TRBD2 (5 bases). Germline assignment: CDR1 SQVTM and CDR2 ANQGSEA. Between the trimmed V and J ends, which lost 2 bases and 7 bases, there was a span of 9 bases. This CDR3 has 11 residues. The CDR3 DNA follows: TGCAGCGTTGAATCCCCGGGGGAGCAGTACTTC. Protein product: CSVESPGEQYF.

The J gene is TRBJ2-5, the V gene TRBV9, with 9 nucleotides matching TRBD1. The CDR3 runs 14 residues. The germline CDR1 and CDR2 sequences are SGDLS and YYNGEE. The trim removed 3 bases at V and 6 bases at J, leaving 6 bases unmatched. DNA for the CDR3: TGTGCCAGCAGCGGGGGACAGGGTTTGAAGACCCAGTACTTC. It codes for CASSGGQGLKTQYF.

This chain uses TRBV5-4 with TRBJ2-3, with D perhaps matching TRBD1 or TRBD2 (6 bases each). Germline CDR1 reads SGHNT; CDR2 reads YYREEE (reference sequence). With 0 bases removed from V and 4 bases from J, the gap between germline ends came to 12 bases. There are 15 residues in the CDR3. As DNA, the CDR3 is TGTGCCAGCAGCTTGGAGGGGGGCTCTGCAGATACGCAGTATTTT. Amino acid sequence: CASSLEGGSADTQYF.

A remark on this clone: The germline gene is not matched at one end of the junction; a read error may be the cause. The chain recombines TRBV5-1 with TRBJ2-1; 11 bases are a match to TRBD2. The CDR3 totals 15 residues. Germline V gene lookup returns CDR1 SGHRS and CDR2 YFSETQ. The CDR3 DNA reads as TGCGCCAGCAGCCTTACCGGTAGCGGGAGGGCCTTGGTTGTCTTC. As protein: CASSLTGSGRALVVF.

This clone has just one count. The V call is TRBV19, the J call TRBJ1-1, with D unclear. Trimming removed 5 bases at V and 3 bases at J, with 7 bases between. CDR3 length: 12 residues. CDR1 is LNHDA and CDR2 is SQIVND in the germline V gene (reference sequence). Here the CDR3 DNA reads TGTGCCAGTAGTTCGGCCTACACTGAAGCTTTCTTT. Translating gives CASSSAYTEAFF.

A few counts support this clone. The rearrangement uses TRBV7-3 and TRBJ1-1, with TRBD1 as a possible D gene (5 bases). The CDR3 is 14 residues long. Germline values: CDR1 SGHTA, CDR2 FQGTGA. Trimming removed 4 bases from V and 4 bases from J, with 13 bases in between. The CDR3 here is CASSSHGGLTEAFF. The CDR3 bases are TGTGCCAGCAGCTCCCATGGGGGACTCACTGAAGCTTTCTTT.

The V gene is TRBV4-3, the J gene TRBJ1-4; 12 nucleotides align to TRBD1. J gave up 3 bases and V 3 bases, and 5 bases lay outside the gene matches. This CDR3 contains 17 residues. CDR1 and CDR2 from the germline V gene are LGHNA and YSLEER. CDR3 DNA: TGCGCCAGCAGCCAGGGACAGGGGGCTGGTTCTAATGAAAAACTGTTTTTT. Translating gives CASSQGQGAGSNEKLFF.

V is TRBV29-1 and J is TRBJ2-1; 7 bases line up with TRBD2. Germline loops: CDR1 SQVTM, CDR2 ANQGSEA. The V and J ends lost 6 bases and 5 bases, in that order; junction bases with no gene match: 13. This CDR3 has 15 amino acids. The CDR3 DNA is TGCAGCGTCCCTCGCGGGGTAGCGGGTGACAATGAGCAGTTCTTC. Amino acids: CSVPRGVAGDNEQFF.

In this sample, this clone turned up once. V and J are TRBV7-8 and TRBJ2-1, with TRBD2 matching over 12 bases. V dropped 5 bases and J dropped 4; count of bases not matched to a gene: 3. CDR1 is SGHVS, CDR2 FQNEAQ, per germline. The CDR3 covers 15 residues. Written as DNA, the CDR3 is TGTGCCAGCAGCCCGACTAGCGGGAGATACAATGAGCAGTTCTTC. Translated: CASSPTSGRYNEQFF.

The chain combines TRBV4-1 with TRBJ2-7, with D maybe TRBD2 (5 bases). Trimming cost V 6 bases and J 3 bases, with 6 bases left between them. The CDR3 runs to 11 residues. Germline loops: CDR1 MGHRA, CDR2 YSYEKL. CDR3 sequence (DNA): TGCGCCAGCAGAGGAGGCTACGAGCAGTACTTC. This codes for CASRGGYEQYF.

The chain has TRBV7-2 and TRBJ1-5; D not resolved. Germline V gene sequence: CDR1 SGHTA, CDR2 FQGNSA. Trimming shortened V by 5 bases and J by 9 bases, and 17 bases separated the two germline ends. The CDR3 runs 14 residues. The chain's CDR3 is CASSQNRGTVPQHF. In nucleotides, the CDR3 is TGTGCCAGCAGCCAAAACCGGGGAACAGTGCCCCAGCATTTT.

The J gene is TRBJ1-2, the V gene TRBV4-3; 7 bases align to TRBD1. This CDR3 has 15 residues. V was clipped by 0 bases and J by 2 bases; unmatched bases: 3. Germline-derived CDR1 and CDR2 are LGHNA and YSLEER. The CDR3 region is CASSQDGTANYGYTF. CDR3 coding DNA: TGCGCCAGCAGCCAAGATGGGACAGCAAACTATGGCTACACCTTC.

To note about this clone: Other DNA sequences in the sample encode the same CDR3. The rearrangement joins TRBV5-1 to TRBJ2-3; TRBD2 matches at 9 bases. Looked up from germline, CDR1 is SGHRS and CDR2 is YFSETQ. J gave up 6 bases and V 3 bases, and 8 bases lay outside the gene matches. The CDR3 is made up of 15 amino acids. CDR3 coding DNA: TGCGCCAGCAGCTCCCCCGGGACTAGCAGCGATACGCAGTATTTT. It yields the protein CASSSPGTSSDTQYF.

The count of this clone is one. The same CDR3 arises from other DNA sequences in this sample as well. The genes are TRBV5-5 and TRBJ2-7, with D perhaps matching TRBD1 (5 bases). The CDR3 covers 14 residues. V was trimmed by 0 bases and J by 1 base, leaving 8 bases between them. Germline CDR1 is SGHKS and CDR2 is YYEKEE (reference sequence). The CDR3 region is CASSLVAGSYEQYF. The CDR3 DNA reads TGTGCCAGCAGCTTGGTTGCAGGGTCCTACGAGCAGTACTTC.

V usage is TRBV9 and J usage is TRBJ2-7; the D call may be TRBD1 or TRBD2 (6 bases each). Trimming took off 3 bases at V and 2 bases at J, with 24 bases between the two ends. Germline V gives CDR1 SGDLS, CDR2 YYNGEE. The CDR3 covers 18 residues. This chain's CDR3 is CASSAGAGERVGTYEQYF. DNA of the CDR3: TGTGCCAGCAGCGCGGGGGCAGGGGAGAGGGTTGGGACCTACGAGCAGTACTTC.

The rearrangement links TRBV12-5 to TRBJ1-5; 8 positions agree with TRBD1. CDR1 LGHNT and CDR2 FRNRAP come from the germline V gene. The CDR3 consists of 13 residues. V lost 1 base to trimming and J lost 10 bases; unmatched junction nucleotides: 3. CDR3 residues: CASGLGAGGPQHF. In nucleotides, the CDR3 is TGTGCTAGTGGTTTGGGGGCAGGGGGCCCCCAGCATTTT.

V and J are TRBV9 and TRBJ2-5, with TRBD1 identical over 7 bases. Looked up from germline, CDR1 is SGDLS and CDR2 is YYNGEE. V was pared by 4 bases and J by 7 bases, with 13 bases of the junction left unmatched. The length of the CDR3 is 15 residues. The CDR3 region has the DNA TGTGCCAGCAGCTCCCCAGGGGGTGATTTTGGGACCCAGTACTTC. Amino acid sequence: CASSSPGGDFGTQYF.

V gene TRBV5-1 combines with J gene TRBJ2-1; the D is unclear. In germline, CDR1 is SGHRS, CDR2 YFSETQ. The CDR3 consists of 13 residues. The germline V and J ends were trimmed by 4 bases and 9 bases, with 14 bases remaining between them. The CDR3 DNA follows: TGCGCCAGCAGCCCAGGCACCCTCTTTGAGCAGTTCTTC. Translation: CASSPGTLFEQFF.

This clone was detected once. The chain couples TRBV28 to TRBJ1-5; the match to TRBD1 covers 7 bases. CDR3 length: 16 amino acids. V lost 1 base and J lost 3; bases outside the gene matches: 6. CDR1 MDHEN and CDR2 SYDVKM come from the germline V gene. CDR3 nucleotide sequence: TGTGCCAGCAGTTTATCCTGGACAGGAATCAATCAGCCCCAGCATTTT. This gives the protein CASSLSWTGINQPQHF.

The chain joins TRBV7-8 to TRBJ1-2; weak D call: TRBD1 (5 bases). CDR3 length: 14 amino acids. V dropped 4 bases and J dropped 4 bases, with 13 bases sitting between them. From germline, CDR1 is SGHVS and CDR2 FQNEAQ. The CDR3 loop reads CASSSSGIGYGYTF. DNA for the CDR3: TGTGCCAGCAGCTCCTCAGGGATCGGCTATGGCTACACCTTC.

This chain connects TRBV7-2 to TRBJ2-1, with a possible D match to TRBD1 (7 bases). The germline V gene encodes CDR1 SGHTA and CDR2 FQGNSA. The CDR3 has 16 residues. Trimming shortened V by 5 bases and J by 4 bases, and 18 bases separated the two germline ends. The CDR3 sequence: CASSPHGRGVYNEQFF. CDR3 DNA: TGTGCCAGCAGCCCACATGGCAGGGGGGTATACAATGAGCAGTTCTTC.

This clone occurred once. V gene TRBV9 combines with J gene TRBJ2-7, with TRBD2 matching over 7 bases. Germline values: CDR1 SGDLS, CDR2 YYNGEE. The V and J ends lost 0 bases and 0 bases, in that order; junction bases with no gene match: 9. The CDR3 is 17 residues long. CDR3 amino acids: CASSVAGLADNSYEQYF. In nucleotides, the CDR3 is TGTGCCAGCAGCGTAGCTGGGCTAGCGGATAACTCCTACGAGCAGTACTTC.

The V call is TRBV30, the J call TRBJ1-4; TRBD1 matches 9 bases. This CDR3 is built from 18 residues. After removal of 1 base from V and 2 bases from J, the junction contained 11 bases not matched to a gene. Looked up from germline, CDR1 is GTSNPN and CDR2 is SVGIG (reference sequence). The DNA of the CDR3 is TGTGCCTGGAGTGCTCGTCCGGGACAGGGAACCACTAATGAAAAACTGTTTTTT. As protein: CAWSARPGQGTTNEKLFF.

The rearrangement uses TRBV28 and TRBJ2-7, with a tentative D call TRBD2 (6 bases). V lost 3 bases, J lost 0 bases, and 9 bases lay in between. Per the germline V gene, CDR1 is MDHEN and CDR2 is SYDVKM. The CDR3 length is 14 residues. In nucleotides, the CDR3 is TGTGCCAGCAGTTTCAGCGGGTACTCCTACGAGCAGTACTTC. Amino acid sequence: CASSFSGYSYEQYF.

DNA for the CDR3: TGTGCCAGCAGCCCCCGAGGGGGGGCGGCGGGGGAGCTGTTTTTT. Translated: CASSPRGGAAGELFF. The chain has TRBV9 and TRBJ2-2; D perhaps matches TRBD2 (7 bases). The CDR3 extends over 15 amino acids. V shed 4 bases and J shed 8 bases, with 18 bases lying between them. Germline V gives CDR1 SGDLS, CDR2 YYNGEE.

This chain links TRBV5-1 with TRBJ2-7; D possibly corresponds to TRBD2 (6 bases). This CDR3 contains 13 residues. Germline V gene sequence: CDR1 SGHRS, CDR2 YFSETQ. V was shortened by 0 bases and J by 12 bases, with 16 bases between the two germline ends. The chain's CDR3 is CASSLVGGGDRYF. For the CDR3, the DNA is TGCGCCAGCAGCTTGGTGGGCGGCGGGGACCGGTACTTC.

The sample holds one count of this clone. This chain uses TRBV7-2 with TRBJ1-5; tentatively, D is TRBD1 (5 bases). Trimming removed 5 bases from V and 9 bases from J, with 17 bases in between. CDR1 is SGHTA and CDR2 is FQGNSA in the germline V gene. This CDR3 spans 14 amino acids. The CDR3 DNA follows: TGTGCCAGCAGCGCTTTTCAGGGCCCAGGGCCCCAGCATTTT. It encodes CASSAFQGPGPQHF.

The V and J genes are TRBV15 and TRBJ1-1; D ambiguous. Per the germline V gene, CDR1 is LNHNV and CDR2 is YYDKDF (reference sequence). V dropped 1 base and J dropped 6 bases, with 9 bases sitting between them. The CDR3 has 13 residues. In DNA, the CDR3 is TGTGCCACCAGCAGAGGGAGGGATCCTGAAGCTTTCTTT. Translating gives CATSRGRDPEAFF.

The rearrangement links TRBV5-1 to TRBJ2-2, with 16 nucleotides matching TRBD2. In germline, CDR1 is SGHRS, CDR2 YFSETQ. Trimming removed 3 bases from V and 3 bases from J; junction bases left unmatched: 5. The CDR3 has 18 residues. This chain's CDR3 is CASSSGLAGGPDTGELFF. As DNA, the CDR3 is TGCGCCAGCAGCTCGGGACTAGCGGGAGGGCCGGACACCGGGGAGCTGTTTTTT.

CDR3 in DNA: TGTGCCAGCAGTGGGACAGGGAGGGAGACCCAGTACTTC. Translating it yields CASSGTGRETQYF. The genes are TRBV25-1 and TRBJ2-5; 8 positions match TRBD1. Germline CDR1 MGHDK, CDR2 SYGVNS. The V and J ends lost 4 bases and 5 bases, in that order; junction bases with no gene match: 3. The CDR3 has 13 amino acids.